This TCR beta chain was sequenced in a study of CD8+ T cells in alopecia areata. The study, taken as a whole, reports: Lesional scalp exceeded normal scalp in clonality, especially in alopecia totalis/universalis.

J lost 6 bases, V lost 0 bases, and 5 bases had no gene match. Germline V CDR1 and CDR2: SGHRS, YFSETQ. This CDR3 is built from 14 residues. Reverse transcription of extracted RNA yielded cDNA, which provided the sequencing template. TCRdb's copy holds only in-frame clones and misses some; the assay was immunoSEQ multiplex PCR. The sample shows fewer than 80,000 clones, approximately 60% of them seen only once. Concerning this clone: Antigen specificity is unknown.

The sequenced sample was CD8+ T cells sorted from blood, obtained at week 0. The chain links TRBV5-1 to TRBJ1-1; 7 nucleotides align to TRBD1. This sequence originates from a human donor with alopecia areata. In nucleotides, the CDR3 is TGCGCCAGCAGCTTGGTGGGACAGACTCCTGAAGCTTTCTTT. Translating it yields CASSLVGQTPEAFF.